This TCR beta chain is drawn from a study of PD-L1 blockade in urothelial cancer. The CDR3 spans 14 residues. V lost 8 bases and J lost 5; bases outside the gene matches: 9. In germline, CDR1 is MDHEN, CDR2 SYDVKM. Sample time point: pretreatment peripheral blood. Sequencing was performed with immunoSEQ multiplex PCR; in TCRdb, only in-frame clones are kept and a portion is missing. The top ten clones hold roughly 2% of a sample with 95,000 to 100,000 clones, roughly 84% of them seen once. The TCR was taken from a man in his sixties with urothelial cancer. The chain combines TRBV28 with TRBJ1-2; 9 positions agree with TRBD1. The sequencing here drew on PBMCs, taken around atezolizumab (anti-PD-L1) treatment. CDR3: CASLWDRDAYGYTF. In DNA form, the CDR3 reads TGTGCCAGCCTCTGGGACAGGGACGCGTATGGCTACACCTTC.